This T cell receptor (beta chain) appears in the sequencing data of a study of blood T cell repertoires in COVID-19. Assay: immunoSEQ multiplex PCR; the TCRdb copy retains only in-frame clones and omits some. The sample records fewer than 350,000 clones, about 91% being singletons. The sequence was obtained from a woman between 35 and 50 years old who had recovered from COVID-19. The sequenced sample consisted of PBMCs or T cells enriched from blood (not recorded which).

In DNA form, the CDR3 reads TGTGCCAGCAGCCGTGCAAGCACGGCCTACGAGCAGTACTTC. This sequence encodes CASSRASTAYEQYF. The chain links TRBV3-1 (or the pseudogene TRBV3-2) to TRBJ2-7, with D unclear. The V end was cut by 4 bases, the J end by 2 bases, with 12 bases between. The CDR3 sequence is 14 residues long. Germline V gives CDR1 LGHDT, CDR2 YNNKEL (reference sequence).